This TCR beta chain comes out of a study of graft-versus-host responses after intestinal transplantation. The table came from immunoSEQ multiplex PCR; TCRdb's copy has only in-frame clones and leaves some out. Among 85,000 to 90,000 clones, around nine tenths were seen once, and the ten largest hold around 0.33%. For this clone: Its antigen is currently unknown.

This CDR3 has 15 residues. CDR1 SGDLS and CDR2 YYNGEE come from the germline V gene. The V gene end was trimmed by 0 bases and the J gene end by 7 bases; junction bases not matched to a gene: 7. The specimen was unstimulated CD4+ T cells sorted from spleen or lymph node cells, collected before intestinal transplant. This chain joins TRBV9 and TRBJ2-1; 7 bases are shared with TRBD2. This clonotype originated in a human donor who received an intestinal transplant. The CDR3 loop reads CASSVGLAVGNEQFF. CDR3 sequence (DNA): TGTGCCAGCAGCGTAGGGCTAGCGGTCGGGAATGAGCAGTTCTTC.